This T cell receptor beta chain was retrieved from a study of T cells in Graves' hyperthyroidism and ophthalmopathy (dated by TCRdb to 2018 to 2020). Background on the whole study: Peripheral blood samples were taken at the time of initial diagnosis, prior to any treatment. In about six Graves' hyperthyroidism patients, the study also compared T-cell repertoires from thyroid tissue with T-cell repertoires from blood. The approximately 100 discovery patients were divided at random into training and test sets in a 7:3 ratio. An independent validation cohort of about 19 hyperthyroidism patients and about 15 patients who later progressed to ophthalmopathy tested prospective prediction of ophthalmopathy. To identify distinguishing TCR V-J signatures, a discovery cohort of 90 to 100 patients was used, comprising 40 to 45 with Graves' ophthalmopathy and around 60 with stable Graves' hyperthyroidism. The paper describes TCR Vbeta CDR3 sequencing of 135 peripheral blood samples, made up of approximately 40 ophthalmopathy patients, roughly 75 hyperthyroidism patients and 17 progressor patients. Following sampling, methimazole starting at 30 mg daily was given to hyperthyroidism patients, and high-dose intravenous methylprednisolone was given to ophthalmopathy patients. What the study reported, not specific to this receptor: In validation, progression to ophthalmopathy was predicted by the model with around 71% sensitivity and around 76% specificity, a median of approximately 7.1 months before onset. Most expanded thyroid clonotypes (frequency above 0.001) were also detected in blood, suggesting blood repertoires may reflect thyroid immune responses. Sample size was not statistically predetermined, and blinding of investigators to group allocation was not performed. A 13 V-J signature model separated ophthalmopathy from stable hyperthyroidism, with approximately 87% sensitivity and roughly 81% specificity in cross-validation and 80%/75% in testing.

In the ophthalmopathy patients, disease was moderately to severely active, with a Clinical Activity Score of 3 or more, a NOSPECS grade of 4 or more, and a duration of less than 3 months. The study excluded patients with uncontrolled infections, other autoimmune diseases, pregnancy or lactation. Clinical symptoms, serum thyroxine and TRAb, thyroid ultrasound, and orbital computed tomography formed the basis for the diagnoses. PBMCs were isolated from about 9 ml of fresh peripheral blood by Ficoll-Paque density gradient centrifugation. Total RNA was extracted using Trizol reagent, and RNA quality was assessed on an Agilent 2100 Bioanalyzer. This clonotype was seen repeatedly, ten times or more. Its antigen is not yet known. It has no much larger one-base neighbor in the sample; base qualities were not kept. The TCR beta CDR3 regions were amplified from RNA transcripts. The TCR CDR3 was subjected to a first round of RT-PCR using the HTBI primer set and the Qiagen OneStep RT-PCR kit. A second multiplex PCR round built the libraries, followed by size selection and purification. The libraries were sequenced on an Illumina HiSeq2000 using paired-end 100 bp reads. Under the source paper's analysis protocol: SOAPnuke was used to process the raw data, throwing out any read that contained adapters or uncalled bases, had a mean Phred below 15, or lacked an exact constant-primer or identifier match. COPE v1.2.5 was used to merge the high-quality paired reads, and each unique nucleotide sequence was defined as a clonotype. Clonotypes were aligned to IMGT TRBV, TRBD and TRBJ reference segments using MiTCR v1.1. Only V-J combinations with frequency above 0.0001, covering about 99% of repertoires, were analysed. A TCS score was defined as the ratio of F50 (clonal expansion) to E x V (chaos), with BLOSUM62-based TCRdist applied between CDR3 peptides within each V-J. Welch's t-statistics and random forest reduced just over 500 V-J features to roughly 13, which were used in a naive Bayes classifier (R e1071). TCRdb reran the public reads through fastp at Q25 and MiXCR, keeping productive beta chains. Every CDR3 protein is listed once, alongside the most common genes and DNA of its rows. The V and J calls come from TCRdb's annotation, not from the publication. This sample lists about 640,000 distinct CDR3 sequences; about 15% were detected once. About an eighth of the sample is held by the ten biggest clonotypes.

The CDR3, cysteine through phenylalanine, is 15 amino acids long. The CDR3 DNA has 45 bases and is translated from base 1. V is cut by 7 bases and J by 1 base, and the space between the germline ends is 14 bases. CDR1 and CDR2 are read off the germline V gene as SGHRS and YFSETQ. The material sequenced was blood. This clonotype was obtained from a woman between 45 and 60 years old with Graves' ophthalmopathy. The rearranged segments are TRBV5-1 and TRBJ2-2; TRBD2 is possibly the D segment (6 matching bases). The DNA sequence is given as TGCGCCAGCCGGAGGGGCGCCCAGAACACCGGGGAGCTGTTTTTT. Its coded protein is CASRRGAQNTGELFF.